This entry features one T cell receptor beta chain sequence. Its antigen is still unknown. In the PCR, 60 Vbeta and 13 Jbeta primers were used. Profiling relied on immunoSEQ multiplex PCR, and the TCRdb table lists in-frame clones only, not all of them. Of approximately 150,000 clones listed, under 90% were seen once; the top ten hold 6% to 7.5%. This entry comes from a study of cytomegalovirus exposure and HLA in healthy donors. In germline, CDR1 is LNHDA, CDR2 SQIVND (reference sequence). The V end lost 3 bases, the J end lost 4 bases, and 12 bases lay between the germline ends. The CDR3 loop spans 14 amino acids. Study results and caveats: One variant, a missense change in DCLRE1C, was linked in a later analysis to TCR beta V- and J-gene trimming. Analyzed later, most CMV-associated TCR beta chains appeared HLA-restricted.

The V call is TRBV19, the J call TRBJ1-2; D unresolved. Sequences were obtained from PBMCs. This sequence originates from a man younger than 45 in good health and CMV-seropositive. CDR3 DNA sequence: TGTGCCAGTAGTATTATCTGGGAGGGCTATGGCTACACCTTC. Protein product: CASSIIWEGYGYTF.